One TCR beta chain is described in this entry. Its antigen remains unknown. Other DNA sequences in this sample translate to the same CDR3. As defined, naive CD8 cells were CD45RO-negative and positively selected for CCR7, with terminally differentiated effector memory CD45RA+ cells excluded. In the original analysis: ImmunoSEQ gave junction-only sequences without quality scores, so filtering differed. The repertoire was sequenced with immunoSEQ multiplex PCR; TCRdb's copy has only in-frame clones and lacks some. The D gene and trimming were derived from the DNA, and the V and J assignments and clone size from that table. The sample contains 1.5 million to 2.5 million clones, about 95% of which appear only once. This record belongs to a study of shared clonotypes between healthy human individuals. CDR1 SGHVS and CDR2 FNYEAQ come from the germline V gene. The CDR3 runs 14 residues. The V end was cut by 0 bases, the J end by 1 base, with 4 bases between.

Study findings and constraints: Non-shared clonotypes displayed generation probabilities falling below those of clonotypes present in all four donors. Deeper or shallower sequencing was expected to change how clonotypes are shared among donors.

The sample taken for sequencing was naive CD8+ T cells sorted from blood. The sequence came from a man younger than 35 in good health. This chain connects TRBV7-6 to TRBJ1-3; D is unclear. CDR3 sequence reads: CASSLAGSGNTIYF. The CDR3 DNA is TGTGCCAGCAGCTTAGCAGGGTCTGGAAACACCATATATTTT.